A selection of T cell receptor beta chains follows, all from one sample in a study of T cell responses to AZD1222 COVID-19 vaccine. Measured with immunoSEQ multiplex PCR; TCRdb has only the in-frame clones, and not every one. This table holds some 130,000 clones, 90% to 95% found once. The sample here was peripheral blood, taken on day 0 of AZD1222 vaccination. The receptors originated from an adult in good health. CDR3s include the opening cysteine and the closing phenylalanine or tryptophan. D genes are given only for firm matches. Clone sizes are given selectively: once, few, many, or a class where the clone is expanded.

CDR3aa: CASRADRGREKLFF
CDR3nt: TGTGCCAGCAGGGCCGACAGGGGGCGAGAAAAACTGTTTTTT
j_gene: TRBJ1-4
d_gene: TRBD1
abundance: once
v_gene: TRBV27

CDR3aa: CASSRAPNSPLHF
CDR3nt: TGTGCCAGCAGCAGGGCCCCTAATTCACCCCTCCACTTT
j_gene: TRBJ1-6
d_gene: -
abundance: -
v_gene: TRBV5-6

CDR3aa: CASSSNQISNSPLHF
CDR3nt: TGTGCCAGCAGCTCGAATCAGATTAGTAATTCACCCCTCCACTTT
j_gene: TRBJ1-6
d_gene: -
abundance: -
v_gene: TRBV3-1/TRBV3-2

CDR3aa: CASSLDRGVGYTF
CDR3nt: TGTGCCAGCAGTTTAGACAGGGGGGTTGGCTACACCTTC
j_gene: TRBJ1-2
d_gene: TRBD1
abundance: -
v_gene: TRBV27

CDR3aa: CAWSVLGTGSEKLFF
CDR3nt: TGTGCCTGGAGTGTACTAGGGACAGGGAGTGAAAAACTGTTTTTT
j_gene: TRBJ1-4
d_gene: TRBD1
abundance: -
v_gene: TRBV30

CDR3aa: CASSYSSRGGYGYTF
CDR3nt: TGTGCCAGCAGTTACTCGAGTAGGGGAGGCTATGGCTACACCTTC
j_gene: TRBJ1-2
d_gene: -
abundance: -
v_gene: TRBV6-6

CDR3aa: CASSLKILTEAFF
CDR3nt: TGTGCCAGCAGTTTAAAGATACTGACTGAAGCTTTCTTT
j_gene: TRBJ1-1
d_gene: -
abundance: -
v_gene: TRBV27

CDR3aa: CASSLSGGYEQYF
CDR3nt: TGTGCCAGCAGTCTTAGCGGGGGCTACGAGCAGTACTTC
j_gene: TRBJ2-7
d_gene: TRBD2
abundance: -
v_gene: TRBV27

CDR3aa: CAWSVTGLSGANVLTF
CDR3nt: TGTGCCTGGAGTGTAACAGGACTCTCTGGGGCCAACGTCCTGACTTTC
j_gene: TRBJ2-6
d_gene: -
abundance: few
v_gene: TRBV30

CDR3aa: CSVEDQWGEAQYF
CDR3nt: TGCAGCGTTGAAGACCAATGGGGGGAGGCGCAGTATTTT
j_gene: TRBJ2-3
d_gene: -
abundance: -
v_gene: TRBV29-1

CDR3aa: CASSELQENQPQHF
CDR3nt: TGTGCCAGCAGTGAATTGCAGGAGAATCAGCCCCAGCATTTT
j_gene: TRBJ1-5
d_gene: -
abundance: -
v_gene: TRBV6-1

CDR3aa: CASSVPVTGANYGYTF
CDR3nt: TGTGCCAGTAGTGTCCCAGTCACAGGGGCTAACTATGGCTACACCTTC
j_gene: TRBJ1-2
d_gene: TRBD1
abundance: few
v_gene: TRBV19

CDR3aa: CASSPSWTGKGYGYTF
CDR3nt: TGTGCCAGCTCACCTTCATGGACAGGGAAAGGCTATGGCTACACCTTC
j_gene: TRBJ1-2
d_gene: TRBD1
abundance: -
v_gene: TRBV18

CDR3aa: CASSLVDLAGEAVEQFF
CDR3nt: TGTGCCAGCAGCTTAGTAGACCTAGCGGGAGAAGCTGTTGAGCAGTTCTTC
j_gene: TRBJ2-1
d_gene: TRBD2
abundance: -
v_gene: TRBV11-3

CDR3aa: CATPSFEDKDSGNTIYF
CDR3nt: TGTGCCACCCCCTCGTTTGAGGACAAAGACTCTGGAAACACCATATATTTT
j_gene: TRBJ1-3
d_gene: -
abundance: -
v_gene: TRBV5-8

CDR3aa: CASSTSGGEAFF
CDR3nt: TGTGCCAGCTCAACTTCTGGGGGAGAAGCTTTCTTT
j_gene: TRBJ1-1
d_gene: -
abundance: -
v_gene: TRBV18

CDR3aa: CASSQDLWGLSYEQYF
CDR3nt: TGTGCCAGCAGCCAAGATTTGTGGGGCCTCTCCTACGAGCAGTACTTC
j_gene: TRBJ2-7
d_gene: -
abundance: -
v_gene: TRBV3-1/TRBV3-2

CDR3aa: CATSRTGTVEKLFF
CDR3nt: TGTGCCACCAGCAGAACGGGGACTGTTGAAAAACTGTTTTTT
j_gene: TRBJ1-4
d_gene: -
abundance: -
v_gene: TRBV15

CDR3aa: CASSMYLAGLTDTQYF
CDR3nt: TGTGCCAGTAGTATGTATCTAGCGGGCCTCACAGATACGCAGTATTTT
j_gene: TRBJ2-3
d_gene: TRBD2
abundance: -
v_gene: TRBV19

CDR3aa: CASSLVPDTGELFF
CDR3nt: TGTGCCAGCAGCTTGGTACCAGACACCGGGGAGCTGTTTTTT
j_gene: TRBJ2-2
d_gene: -
abundance: -
v_gene: TRBV5-6

CDR3aa: CASSQVHRAVNTEAFF
CDR3nt: TGCGCCAGCAGCCAAGTCCACAGGGCCGTGAACACTGAAGCTTTCTTT
j_gene: TRBJ1-1
d_gene: -
abundance: -
v_gene: TRBV4-3

CDR3aa: CASSIPGGSGNTIYF
CDR3nt: TGTGCCAGTAGTATTCCGGGTGGGTCTGGAAACACCATATATTTT
j_gene: TRBJ1-3
d_gene: -
abundance: -
v_gene: TRBV19

CDR3aa: CASSQGRYSYEQYF
CDR3nt: TGTGCCAGCAGCCAAGGAAGATACTCCTACGAGCAGTACTTC
j_gene: TRBJ2-7
d_gene: -
abundance: -
v_gene: TRBV14

CDR3aa: CASSVVSGELFF
CDR3nt: TGTGCCAGCAGCGTAGTATCCGGGGAGCTGTTTTTT
j_gene: TRBJ2-2
d_gene: -
abundance: -
v_gene: TRBV9

CDR3aa: CSVRAGGSSGGEQFF
CDR3nt: TGCAGCGTTCGGGCGGGAGGCTCCTCGGGAGGTGAGCAGTTCTTC
j_gene: TRBJ2-1
d_gene: TRBD2
abundance: -
v_gene: TRBV29-1

CDR3aa: CASSLLSWQKYGYTF
CDR3nt: TGTGCCAGCAGCCTACTTTCGTGGCAGAAGTATGGCTACACCTTC
j_gene: TRBJ1-2
d_gene: -
abundance: -
v_gene: TRBV7-9

CDR3aa: CASSHRGSSYNEQFF
CDR3nt: TGTGCCAGTAGCCACAGGGGGAGCTCCTACAATGAGCAGTTCTTC
j_gene: TRBJ2-1
d_gene: TRBD1
abundance: -
v_gene: TRBV19

CDR3aa: CSVRDSSYEQYF
CDR3nt: TGCAGCGTCCGGGACTCCTCCTACGAGCAGTACTTC
j_gene: TRBJ2-7
d_gene: -
abundance: -
v_gene: TRBV29-1

CDR3aa: CASAPGHGITYGYTF
CDR3nt: TGCGCCAGTGCTCCGGGACATGGAATAACCTATGGCTACACCTTC
j_gene: TRBJ1-2
d_gene: -
abundance: -
v_gene: TRBV5-1

CDR3aa: CASSIHGRRAYGYTF
CDR3nt: TGTGCCAGTAGTATTCACGGACGGAGAGCCTATGGCTACACCTTC
j_gene: TRBJ1-2
d_gene: -
abundance: -
v_gene: TRBV19

CDR3aa: CASSPGTATYQETQYF
CDR3nt: TGTGCCAGCAGCCCCGGGACAGCAACGTACCAAGAGACCCAGTACTTC
j_gene: TRBJ2-5
d_gene: TRBD1
abundance: -
v_gene: TRBV3-1/TRBV3-2

CDR3aa: CASSPRTGKAFF
CDR3nt: TGTGCCAGCAGCCCCAGGACAGGGAAAGCTTTCTTT
j_gene: TRBJ1-1
d_gene: TRBD1
abundance: -
v_gene: TRBV27

CDR3aa: CATGTGKSQPQHF
CDR3nt: TGTGCCACCGGGACAGGGAAGAGTCAGCCCCAGCATTTT
j_gene: TRBJ1-5
d_gene: TRBD1
abundance: -
v_gene: TRBV7-2

CDR3aa: CASSQDKGADSYNEQFF
CDR3nt: TGCGCCAGCAGCCAAGATAAAGGTGCCGACTCCTACAATGAGCAGTTCTTC
j_gene: TRBJ2-1
d_gene: -
abundance: -
v_gene: TRBV4-3

CDR3aa: CATSDGQGATLSGANVLTF
CDR3nt: TGTGCCACCAGTGACGGACAGGGGGCGACCCTCTCTGGGGCCAACGTCCTGACTTTC
j_gene: TRBJ2-6
d_gene: TRBD1
abundance: -
v_gene: TRBV24-1

CDR3aa: CASSLGQVYEQYF
CDR3nt: TGTGCCAGCAGTTTAGGACAGGTCTACGAGCAGTACTTC
j_gene: TRBJ2-7
d_gene: TRBD1
abundance: -
v_gene: TRBV28

CDR3aa: CASSSPKSPVFF
CDR3nt: TGTGCCAGCAGCTCCCCTAAAAGTCCGGTGTTTTTT
j_gene: TRBJ2-2
d_gene: -
abundance: -
v_gene: TRBV5-6

CDR3aa: CATSRGGAGAKTPLF
CDR3nt: TGTGCCACCAGCAGAGGGGGTGCAGGGGCGAAAACCCCTCTCTTT
j_gene: TRBJ1-1
d_gene: -
abundance: -
v_gene: TRBV15

CDR3aa: CASTDGNTIYF
CDR3nt: TGTGCCAGCACCGACGGAAACACCATATATTTT
j_gene: TRBJ1-3
d_gene: -
abundance: -
v_gene: TRBV9

CDR3aa: CASSLGGGTDTQYF
CDR3nt: TGTGCCAGCAGCTTGGGCGGGGGCACAGATACGCAGTATTTT
j_gene: TRBJ2-3
d_gene: -
abundance: -
v_gene: TRBV11-2

CDR3aa: CASSYAIIGGYTF
CDR3nt: TGTGCCAGCAGTTACGCGATAATAGGCGGCTACACCTTC
j_gene: TRBJ1-2
d_gene: -
abundance: -
v_gene: TRBV6-5

CDR3aa: CASSINGNQPQHF
CDR3nt: TGTGCCAGCAGCATTAATGGCAATCAGCCCCAGCATTTT
j_gene: TRBJ1-5
d_gene: -
abundance: -
v_gene: TRBV6-2/TRBV6-3

CDR3aa: CASSFTENYGYTF
CDR3nt: TGTGCCAGCAGTTTTACGGAAAACTATGGCTACACCTTC
j_gene: TRBJ1-2
d_gene: -
abundance: -
v_gene: TRBV12-3/TRBV12-4

CDR3aa: CASSGQGNSPLHF
CDR3nt: TGTGCCAGTAGTGGGCAGGGTAATTCACCCCTCCACTTT
j_gene: TRBJ1-6
d_gene: -
abundance: -
v_gene: TRBV19

CDR3aa: CASSLSRVGEKLFF
CDR3nt: TGTGCCAGCAGCCTAAGCCGGGTGGGAGAAAAACTGTTTTTT
j_gene: TRBJ1-4
d_gene: -
abundance: -
v_gene: TRBV7-9

CDR3aa: CASSPRDRGNYGYTF
CDR3nt: TGTGCCAGCAGCCCGAGGGACAGGGGGAACTATGGCTACACCTTC
j_gene: TRBJ1-2
d_gene: TRBD1
abundance: -
v_gene: TRBV7-9

CDR3aa: CASSEGSSYEQYF
CDR3nt: TGTGCCAGCAGCGAGGGGAGCTCCTACGAGCAGTACTTC
j_gene: TRBJ2-7
d_gene: -
abundance: -
v_gene: TRBV9

CDR3aa: CASSKNTADYNSPLHF
CDR3nt: TGCGCCAGCAGCAAAAATACAGCGGACTATAATTCACCCCTCCACTTT
j_gene: TRBJ1-6
d_gene: -
abundance: -
v_gene: TRBV5-1

CDR3aa: CSARDREVAFF
CDR3nt: TGCAGTGCTAGGGACAGGGAGGTAGCTTTCTTT
j_gene: TRBJ1-1
d_gene: TRBD1
abundance: -
v_gene: TRBV20-1

CDR3aa: CASSDRGHREQYF
CDR3nt: TGTGCCAGCAGCGACAGGGGCCACCGCGAGCAGTACTTC
j_gene: TRBJ2-7
d_gene: TRBD1
abundance: -
v_gene: TRBV6-5

CDR3aa: CASRSPGQPSGNTIYF
CDR3nt: TGTGCAAGTCGCTCCCCGGGACAACCCTCTGGAAACACCATATATTTT
j_gene: TRBJ1-3
d_gene: -
abundance: -
v_gene: TRBV12-2

CDR3aa: CATSREGLAGGLNIQYF
CDR3nt: TGTGCCACCAGCAGAGAAGGACTAGCGGGAGGGTTGAACATTCAGTACTTC
j_gene: TRBJ2-4
d_gene: TRBD2
abundance: -
v_gene: TRBV15

CDR3aa: CSASPGLVETQYF
CDR3nt: TGCAGTGCTAGTCCCGGACTAGTTGAGACCCAGTACTTC
j_gene: TRBJ2-5
d_gene: TRBD2
abundance: -
v_gene: TRBV20-1

CDR3aa: CASGLTGELFF
CDR3nt: TGTGCTAGTGGACTCACCGGGGAGCTGTTTTTT
j_gene: TRBJ2-2
d_gene: -
abundance: few
v_gene: TRBV12-5

CDR3aa: CASSLAGRALPDEQFF
CDR3nt: TGCGCCAGCAGCTTGGCGGGGCGGGCTTTACCGGATGAGCAGTTCTTC
j_gene: TRBJ2-1
d_gene: -
abundance: once
v_gene: TRBV5-1

CDR3aa: CSVEDPGTGTYEQYF
CDR3nt: TGCAGCGTTGAAGACCCCGGGACTGGAACCTACGAGCAGTACTTC
j_gene: TRBJ2-7
d_gene: -
abundance: -
v_gene: TRBV29-1

CDR3aa: CASDKGGAGEKLFF
CDR3nt: TGTGCCAGCGATAAAGGGGGCGCTGGGGAAAAACTGTTTTTT
j_gene: TRBJ1-4
d_gene: TRBD1
abundance: few
v_gene: TRBV5-8

CDR3aa: CASSLIGTNTGELFF
CDR3nt: TGTGCCAGCAGCTTAATCGGGACGAACACCGGGGAGCTGTTTTTT
j_gene: TRBJ2-2
d_gene: -
abundance: once
v_gene: TRBV7-9

CDR3aa: CASSLAGLAYEQYF
CDR3nt: TGCGCCAGCAGCTTGGCGGGACTAGCCTACGAGCAGTACTTC
j_gene: TRBJ2-7
d_gene: TRBD2
abundance: once
v_gene: TRBV5-1

CDR3aa: CASSAGETQYF
CDR3nt: TGTGCCAGCTCCGCTGGAGAGACCCAGTACTTC
j_gene: TRBJ2-5
d_gene: -
abundance: -
v_gene: TRBV7-9